The 27 T cell receptor beta chains below come from one sample, sequenced in a study of response to subunit inactivated influenza vaccine (dated by TCRdb to 2017 to 2018). Libraries were prepared through RT-PCR. Sequencing instrument: Illumina HiSeq 2500. TCRdb ran its own pipeline on the public reads, namely fastp trimming at Q25 and MiXCR clone calling, and kept in-frame beta chains. Identical CDR3 proteins give one entry, which carries the most common genes and DNA. Across this sample there are fewer than 800,000 distinct CDR3 sequences, with approximately 14% seen only once. Around 10% of the sample belongs to the ten largest clones. Here the sequenced sample was PBMCs from blood, taken 11 to 12 days after vaccination. These receptor sequences come from a man aged 50 or older who received an inactivated influenza vaccine. Donor details come from another sample of the same person, matched by shared clones.

This chain links TRBV28 with TRBJ2-7; 8 bases align to TRBD1. CDR1 is MDHEN, CDR2 SYDVKM, per germline. CDR3 length: 14 amino acids. J was trimmed by 3 bases and V by 6 bases; bases with no gene match: 7. The CDR3 DNA reads TGTGCCAGCAGCATGGGACAGGAACTCTACGAGCAGTACTTC. This codes for CASSMGQELYEQYF.

Many counts were recorded for this clonotype. The chain links TRBV27 to TRBJ2-1, with 8 bases that match TRBD2. CDR3 length: 14 residues. The ends lost 5 bases at V and 6 bases at J; junction bases unmatched: 6. Germline CDR1 reads MNHEY; CDR2 reads SMNVEV (reference sequence). CDR3 nucleotide sequence: TGTGCCAGCAGTAAGAGCGGGAGTTTCAATGAGCAGTTCTTC. Amino acid sequence: CASSKSGSFNEQFF.

This clonotype was recorded a few times. This chain joins TRBV10-3 and TRBJ1-5, with D hard to call. The germline gives CDR1 ENHRY, CDR2 SYGVKD. V lost 2 bases to trimming and J lost 5 bases, with 7 bases between them. There are 13 residues in the CDR3. The DNA for the CDR3 is TGTGCCATCAGTGAGGGTAGGGATCAGCCCCAGCATTTT. This sequence encodes CAISEGRDQPQHF.

The CDR3 sequence is CASSLGTSGRFSHNEQFF. The CDR3 DNA reads as TGTGCCAGCAGCTTAGGGACTAGCGGGAGGTTCAGCCACAATGAGCAGTTCTTC. This chain uses TRBV11-1 with TRBJ2-1; 14 nucleotides match TRBD2. This CDR3 contains 18 residues. Trimming cost V 1 base and J 5 bases; bases outside gene matches: 7. Germline CDR1 reads SGHAT; CDR2 reads FQDESV (reference sequence).

The chain links TRBV7-7 to TRBJ2-2; D call uncertain. The CDR3 spans 14 residues. Germline lookup yields CDR1 SSHAT and CDR2 FNYEAQ (reference sequence). V lost 2 bases and J lost 0, with 4 bases in between. CDR3 DNA: TGTGCCAGCAGCTTACAGCCGAACACCGGGGAGCTGTTTTTT. This gives the protein CASSLQPNTGELFF.

The gene calls are TRBV7-2 and TRBJ1-2; unclear D gene. In germline, CDR1 is SGHTA, CDR2 FQGNSA. V lost 5 bases and J 4 bases, leaving 17 bases between the germline ends. The CDR3 consists of 15 residues. The CDR3 spells CASSQSSSQAYGYTF. DNA of the CDR3: TGTGCCAGCAGCCAGTCTTCCTCCCAGGCCTATGGCTACACCTTC.

The rearrangement links TRBV28 to TRBJ1-5; D may be TRBD1 (5 bases). V was pared by 7 bases and J by 5 bases, with 9 bases between. This CDR3 is 12 amino acids long. In germline, CDR1 is MDHEN, CDR2 SYDVKM. The CDR3 here is CASNAGHQPQHF. The DNA of the CDR3 is TGTGCCAGCAATGCGGGGCATCAGCCCCAGCATTTT.

This clonotype was seen only a few times. The V and J genes are TRBV24-1 and TRBJ2-2, with D possibly TRBD2 on 7 matching bases. This CDR3 is built from 16 residues. V lost 9 bases, J lost 6 bases, and 22 bases lay in between. CDR1 KGHDR and CDR2 SFDVKD come from the germline V gene. CDR3 nucleotides: TGTGCCACCTCCCCGGGTGCCGGGGGGCGGCCCGGGGAGCTGTTTTTT. Its protein is CATSPGAGGRPGELFF.

DNA of the CDR3: TGTGCCAGCAGTTTGGGTCCAGAAAGGCTCCCTTTCTCCTACAATGAGCAGTTCTTC. Its protein product is CASSLGPERLPFSYNEQFF. The genes are TRBV12-3 or TRBV12-4 and TRBJ2-1; D uncertain. The CDR3 length is 19 residues. V was pared by 3 bases and J by 0 bases, with 21 bases between.

In DNA form, the CDR3 reads TGTGCCAGCAGTTTCTTCGGAGGAAGCTCCTACAATGAGCAGTTCTTC. Its translation: CASSFFGGSSYNEQFF. V gene TRBV12-3 or TRBV12-4 combines with J gene TRBJ2-1, with a tentative D call TRBD2 (5 bases). The V end was cut by 3 bases, the J end by 0 bases, with 12 bases between. CDR3 length: 16 residues.

The V gene is TRBV6-2 or TRBV6-3, the J gene TRBJ2-1; 11 positions match TRBD2. Germline CDR1 reads MNHEY; CDR2 reads SVGEGT. CDR3 length equals 13 residues. The V segment lost 7 bases and the J segment 8 bases; nucleotides outside the gene matches: 4. The CDR3 DNA reads TGTGCCAGCAAGCTAGCGGGAGGCGATGAGCAGTTCTTC. It translates to CASKLAGGDEQFF.

This clonotype was seen only a few times. The V gene is TRBV5-1, the J gene TRBJ2-7; D call uncertain. CDR1 and CDR2 from the germline V gene are SGHRS and YFSETQ. With 4 bases removed from V and 4 bases from J, the gap between germline ends came to 9 bases. This CDR3 has 12 amino acids. CDR3 in amino acids: CASSGDKYEQYF. As DNA, the CDR3 is TGCGCCAGCAGCGGTGACAAGTACGAGCAGTACTTC.

Only a few counts were recorded for this clonotype. The rearrangement uses TRBV7-9 and TRBJ1-2; possible D gene TRBD1, 6 bases. CDR1 is SEHNR, CDR2 FQNEAQ, per germline (reference sequence). Trimming pared 2 bases from V and 4 bases from J, leaving 11 bases between. This CDR3 comprises 14 residues. The CDR3 spells CASSLQGSSYGYTF. The CDR3 DNA reads as TGTGCCAGCAGCTTACAGGGGTCCTCCTATGGCTACACCTTC.

This clonotype was detected once. This chain links TRBV20-1 with TRBJ1-5; possible D gene TRBD1, 6 bases. The germline V gene encodes CDR1 DFQATT and CDR2 SNEGSKA (reference sequence). The CDR3 contains 15 residues. The V end lost 1 base, the J end lost 9 bases, and 19 bases lay between the germline ends. For the CDR3, the DNA is TGCAGTGCTAGAGTCTTTGCGGGGGCGGATCTGCCCCAGCATTTT. Translation: CSARVFAGADLPQHF.

This clonotype has more than one count but fewer than ten. In DNA, the CDR3 is TGCGCCAGCAGCTTTGGACTGATGAACACCGGGGAGCTGTTTTTT. Its protein product is CASSFGLMNTGELFF. The chain links TRBV5-1 to TRBJ2-2, with a weak D call TRBD2 (5 bases). CDR3 length: 15 amino acids. CDR1 is SGHRS and CDR2 is YFSETQ in the germline V gene. The V end lost 2 bases, the J end lost 1 base, and 9 bases lay between the germline ends.

The chain is built from TRBV14 and TRBJ2-1; tentatively, D is TRBD1 (5 bases). This CDR3 has 12 residues. Trimming stripped 4 bases from V and 15 bases from J, with 16 bases between. Germline loops: CDR1 SGHDN, CDR2 FVKESK. CDR3 residues: CASSPFQGPRFF. The CDR3 DNA reads TGTGCCAGCAGCCCGTTTCAGGGTCCGCGGTTCTTC. Looking up the rest from reference TRBV14 and TRBJ2-1 gives the full variable domain: EAGVTQFPSHSVIEKGQTVTLRCDPISGHDNLYWYRRVMGKEIKFLLHFVKESKQDESGMPNNRFLAERTGGTYSTLKVQPAELEDSGVYFCASSPFQGPRFFGPGTRLTVL.

This clonotype has more than one count but fewer than ten. The rearrangement joins TRBV2 to TRBJ2-5; tentatively, D is TRBD1 (6 bases). The CDR3 consists of 16 residues. Germline CDR1 reads SNHLY; CDR2 reads FYNNEI. V lost 8 bases, J lost 2 bases, and 21 bases lay in between. CDR3 protein: CASSTTWDNVQETQYF. The CDR3 nucleotides are TGTGCCAGCTCGACCACTTGGGACAACGTGCAAGAGACCCAGTACTTC.

This clonotype was seen a few times. V and J are TRBV4-1 and TRBJ1-1; D call uncertain. Trimming left V 4 bases short and J 4 bases short, with 10 bases between. The CDR3 length is 13 residues. The germline V gene has CDR1 MGHRA and CDR2 YSYEKL. DNA of the CDR3: TGCGCCAGCAGCCTTCGCTACCGCACTGAAGCTTTCTTT. Translating it yields CASSLRYRTEAFF.

The chain combines TRBV18 with TRBJ1-2; the D is unclear. The germline V and J ends were trimmed by 2 bases and 8 bases, with 12 bases remaining between them. The CDR3 has 13 amino acids. Germline V gene lookup returns CDR1 KGHSH and CDR2 LQKENI. CDR3 coding DNA: TGTGCCAGCTCACCATCACGAGGGATAGGCTACACCTTC. Its translation: CASSPSRGIGYTF.

In its sample, this clonotype was seen a few times. V is TRBV20-1 and J is TRBJ1-6; 7 nucleotides line up with TRBD1. This CDR3 region has 14 residues. Looked up from germline, CDR1 is DFQATT and CDR2 is SNEGSKA (reference sequence). V was clipped by 0 bases and J by 5 bases; unmatched bases: 1. Here the CDR3 DNA reads TGCAGTGCTAGAGATGGGACAGATAATTCACCCCTCCACTTT. It specifies CSARDGTDNSPLHF.

This clonotype has a handful of counts. Sequence at one end of the junction differs from germline and may be a read error. The chain's CDR3 is CASNQGLMPESFF. In DNA, the CDR3 is TGTGCCAGCAACCAGGGCTTAATGCCTGAATCTTTCTTT. The V and J genes are TRBV7-9 and TRBJ1-1, with D possibly being TRBD1 (5 bases). The CDR3 runs 13 residues. Germline values: CDR1 SEHNR, CDR2 FQNEAQ (reference sequence).

This rearrangement joins TRBV20-1 to TRBJ2-6, with TRBD2 identical over 7 bases. This CDR3 is built from 16 residues. With V trimmed by 3 bases and J by 0 bases, 5 bases remained unmatched. CDR1 is DFQATT and CDR2 is SNEGSKA in the germline V gene (reference sequence). The CDR3 region is CSASLGGSSGANVLTF. CDR3 coding DNA: TGCAGTGCTAGTTTGGGGGGGAGCTCTGGGGCCAACGTCCTGACTTTC.

This rearrangement joins TRBV4-3 to TRBJ2-2; D remains ambiguous. Deletions cut 0 bases from V and 2 bases from J, with 1 base between. Germline V gene sequence: CDR1 LGHNA, CDR2 YSLEER. The CDR3 consists of 13 residues. CDR3 residues: CASSQDNTGELFF. Here the CDR3 DNA reads TGCGCCAGCAGCCAAGATAACACCGGGGAGCTGTTTTTT.

This clonotype was detected only a few times. The rearrangement links TRBV4-1 to TRBJ2-3; D gene unclear. Germline V lookup: CDR1 MGHRA, CDR2 YSYEKL. The CDR3 sequence is 15 residues long. V was clipped by 1 base and J by 1 base, with 9 bases between them. The CDR3 loop reads CASSQGAQGTDTQYF. The CDR3 DNA sequence: TGCGCCAGCAGCCAAGGTGCCCAGGGCACAGATACGCAGTATTTT.

The sample holds a few counts of this clonotype. The rearrangement links TRBV4-3 to TRBJ1-2; no clear D. V was pared by 1 base and J by 1 base, with 10 bases between. Per germline, CDR1 LGHNA and CDR2 YSLEER. The CDR3 has 15 residues. The CDR3: CASSQVREFNYGYTF. The CDR3 nucleotides are TGCGCCAGCAGCCAAGTTCGCGAATTTAACTATGGCTACACCTTC.

In its sample, this clonotype was seen many times. CDR3 protein: CASRSRRSGTDTQYF. DNA for the CDR3: TGTGCCAGCAGATCCAGGCGGTCCGGCACAGATACGCAGTATTTT. V usage is TRBV6-1 and J usage is TRBJ2-3; D gene unclear. Trimming cost V 6 bases and J 1 base, with 14 bases left between them. The germline gives CDR1 MNHNS, CDR2 SASEGT. The CDR3 loop spans 15 amino acids.

This clonotype has more than one count but fewer than ten. V gene TRBV14 combines with J gene TRBJ2-7; D is perhaps TRBD1 (5 bases). The CDR3 has 16 amino acids. Per the germline V gene, CDR1 is SGHDN and CDR2 is FVKESK. Between the trimmed V and J ends, which lost 4 bases and 0 bases, there was a span of 16 bases. For the CDR3, the DNA is TGTGCCAGCAGCCGGGGCCCCTCGATTAGCTCCTACGAGCAGTACTTC. This sequence encodes CASSRGPSISSYEQYF.